Listed here are 20 T cell receptor beta chains from one sample, sequenced in a study of Ad26.COV2.S vaccination and SARS-CoV-2 variants (dated by TCRdb to the early 2020s). The library was made by the immunoSEQ multiplex PCR assay. TCRdb provides this immuneACCESS table in a form limited to in-frame rearrangements. Some clones are lacking; in checked studies, under half of them reflect an unresolved V gene, and why the rest are absent is not known. The sample data list 350,000 to 500,000 clones, and more than 75% of these were observed just once. The leading ten clones occupy 3.5% to 4% of the sample. The treatment or condition label of this sample denotes: around 19 received Ad26.COV2.S at low or high dose, single or two shots; 5 received placebo; per-sample allocation not given. Repertoires of vaccine and placebo recipients were sequenced from samples taken on day 63 after the first injection.

This sample comprised peripheral blood, obtained in a trial of Ad26.COV2.S vaccine versus placebo. The receptors stem from a person aged 18-65 years who received the Ad26.COV2.S COVID-19 vaccine or a placebo.

This sequence joins TRBV5-4 and TRBJ1-1; the D is unclear. Per germline, CDR1 SGHNT and CDR2 YYREEE (reference sequence). The CDR3 is made up of 16 amino acids. The germline V and J ends were trimmed by 0 bases and 0 bases, with 12 bases remaining between them. The DNA of the CDR3 is TGTGCCAGCAGCTTGGGCCCGCTCGGGGTGAACACTGAAGCTTTCTTT. It is translated as CASSLGPLGVNTEAFF.

The genes are TRBV6-2 or TRBV6-3 and TRBJ1-5; weak D call: TRBD1 (6 bases). The CDR3 is 18 residues long. Per the germline V gene, CDR1 is MNHEY and CDR2 is SVGEGT. Trimming stripped 2 bases from V and 0 bases from J, with 17 bases between. CDR3 loop: CASSYGTRGPNSNQPQHF. CDR3 in DNA: TGTGCCAGCAGTTACGGGACCAGGGGACCTAATAGCAATCAGCCCCAGCATTTT.

The chain joins TRBV6-6 to TRBJ1-2, with D possibly matching TRBD1 (6 bases). V was shortened by 1 base and J by 3 bases, with 9 bases between the two germline ends. The CDR3 runs 14 residues. CDR1 and CDR2 from the germline V gene are MNHNY and SVGAGI (reference sequence). This chain's CDR3 is CASSYFGTHYGYTF. CDR3 nucleotide sequence: TGTGCCAGCAGTTACTTCGGGACACACTATGGCTACACCTTC.

This clone was detected only once. The rearrangement links TRBV18 to TRBJ1-1; D perhaps matches TRBD1 (5 bases). V gave up 9 bases and J gave up 1 base, with 12 bases separating them. Germline V CDR1 and CDR2: KGHSH, LQKENI. CDR3 length equals 13 residues. CDR3: CASTRDGNTEAFF. The CDR3 DNA reads as TGTGCCAGTACCCGGGACGGGAACACTGAAGCTTTCTTT.

This rearrangement joins TRBV4-3 to TRBJ2-1; D possibly matches TRBD1 or TRBD2 (5 bases each). V gave up 2 bases and J gave up 8 bases, with 19 bases separating them. The CDR3 is 16 amino acids. Germline CDR1 and CDR2: LGHNA and YSLEER. The DNA for the CDR3 is TGCGCCAGCAGCCAATCTGGACTGGGGCCGAGCGATGAGCAGTTCTTC. Translated, it gives CASSQSGLGPSDEQFF.

V and J are TRBV7-6 and TRBJ1-4, with D unresolved. The V gene lost 5 bases and the J gene lost 6 bases, with 16 bases spanning the gap. The CDR3 length is 15 residues. Looked up from germline, CDR1 is SGHVS and CDR2 is FNYEAQ. The CDR3 bases are TGTGCCAGCAGCGTGGTGCGGGCAATCGATGAAAAACTGTTTTTT. Its protein product is CASSVVRAIDEKLFF.

This clone was counted between two and nine times. The genes are TRBV28 and TRBJ1-2; the match to TRBD1 covers 11 bases. J lost 4 bases, V lost 5 bases, and 12 bases had no gene match. The CDR3 contains 17 residues. Per germline, CDR1 MDHEN and CDR2 SYDVKM. DNA of the CDR3: TGTGCCAGCAGTCCTCCGGGGACAGGGGGACTAGGCTATGGCTACACCTTC. Its translation: CASSPPGTGGLGYGYTF.

This chain joins TRBV6-6 and TRBJ1-5; D is ambiguous. The CDR3 has 16 residues. Germline CDR1 MNHNY, CDR2 SVGAGI (reference sequence). V shed 2 bases and J shed 2 bases, with 13 bases lying between them. CDR3 nucleotide sequence: TGTGCCAGCAGTTACCCCTCGGGGATGGGCAATCAGCCCCAGCATTTT. Its protein is CASSYPSGMGNQPQHF.

The chain has TRBV18 and TRBJ1-5, with 10 bases identical to TRBD1. The V gene end was trimmed by 4 bases and the J gene end by 10 bases; junction bases not matched to a gene: 7. The germline V gene has CDR1 KGHSH and CDR2 LQKENI. The CDR3 runs 14 residues. CDR3 bases: TGTGCCAGCTCACAGGGACAGGGGACGAGTCCCCAGCATTTT. This gives the protein CASSQGQGTSPQHF.

V is TRBV5-1 and J is TRBJ2-7; D may be TRBD1 or TRBD2 (5 bases each). From germline, CDR1 is SGHRS and CDR2 YFSETQ. V gave up 4 bases and J gave up 2 bases, with 19 bases separating them. The CDR3 covers 16 residues. Here the CDR3 DNA reads TGCGCCAGCAGCCGTGATTCCGGGACCGCGGCCTACGAGCAGTACTTC. Amino acid sequence: CASSRDSGTAAYEQYF. The whole variable domain, filled in from reference TRBV5-1 and TRBJ2-7, reads KAGVTQTPRYLIKTRGQQVTLSCSPISGHRSVSWYQQTPGQGLQFLFEYFSETQRNKGNFPGRFSGRQFSNSRSEMNVSTLELGDSALYLCASSRDSGTAAYEQYFGPGTRLTVT.

This rearrangement joins TRBV5-1 to TRBJ2-3; D possibly matches TRBD1 or TRBD2 (5 bases each). V was pared by 4 bases and J by 0 bases, with 18 bases between. Germline CDR1 SGHRS, CDR2 YFSETQ. The CDR3 length is 17 residues. This CDR3 reads CASSLDGGGASTDTQYF. The CDR3 region has the DNA TGCGCCAGCAGCCTCGACGGTGGGGGTGCTAGCACAGATACGCAGTATTTT. Drawing the rest from reference TRBV5-1 and TRBJ2-3, the complete variable domain is KAGVTQTPRYLIKTRGQQVTLSCSPISGHRSVSWYQQTPGQGLQFLFEYFSETQRNKGNFPGRFSGRQFSNSRSEMNVSTLELGDSALYLCASSLDGGGASTDTQYFGPGTRLTVL.

V and J are TRBV4-1 and TRBJ2-3; D is undetermined. The germline gives CDR1 MGHRA, CDR2 YSYEKL. CDR3 size: 14 residues. V was cut by 0 bases and J by 0 bases, with 4 bases left in between. In DNA form, the CDR3 reads TGCGCCAGCAGCCAAGATTGGAGCACAGATACGCAGTATTTT. It is translated as CASSQDWSTDTQYF.

A few counts support this clone. The chain combines TRBV5-5 with TRBJ1-3, with TRBD1 matching over 9 bases. CDR1 SGHKS and CDR2 YYEKEE come from the germline V gene (reference sequence). There are 16 residues in the CDR3. The V gene end was trimmed by 4 bases and the J gene end by 2 bases; junction bases not matched to a gene: 7. The CDR3 here is CASSDYRGRTGNTIYF. CDR3 in DNA: TGTGCCAGCAGCGATTACAGGGGGCGCACTGGAAACACCATATATTTT.

This chain joins TRBV15 and TRBJ1-5, with D unclear. The germline V and J ends were trimmed by 0 bases and 6 bases, with 3 bases remaining between them. CDR3 length equals 12 residues. Germline CDR1 and CDR2: LNHNV and YYDKDF (reference sequence). The CDR3, as DNA: TGTGCCACCAGCAGAGATACTCAGCCCCAGCATTTT. This gives the protein CATSRDTQPQHF.

This clone was observed a single time. This rearrangement joins TRBV7-3 to TRBJ2-2; possible D gene TRBD2, 7 bases. Trimming stripped 5 bases from V and 5 bases from J, with 18 bases between. From germline, CDR1 is SGHTA and CDR2 FQGTGA. The CDR3 spans 16 residues. CDR3 coding DNA: TGTGCCAGCAGCCCCCGAGGGGGGGGTGGGACCGGGGAGCTGTTTTTT. It yields the protein CASSPRGGGGTGELFF.

The gene calls are TRBV7-2 and TRBJ2-7; D is unclear. The germline CDR1 and CDR2 sequences are SGHTA and FQGNSA. The CDR3 has 15 amino acids. V was pared by 7 bases and J by 3 bases, with 19 bases between. CDR3 residues: CASTLPDAKVYEQYF. The CDR3 coding sequence is TGTGCCAGCACCCTCCCGGACGCCAAGGTCTACGAGCAGTACTTC.

This rearrangement joins TRBV6-4 to TRBJ2-2; the D is unclear. Germline V lookup: CDR1 MRHNA, CDR2 SNTAGT. The CDR3 extends over 14 amino acids. Trimming removed 4 bases from V and 3 bases from J, with 9 bases in between. DNA for the CDR3: TGTGCCAGCAGTGCTGACGCGGACACCGGGGAGCTGTTTTTT. It specifies CASSADADTGELFF.

CDR3 residues: CAWSVLGTGANVLTF. The CDR3 DNA follows: TGTGCCTGGAGTGTTTTGGGGACAGGGGCCAACGTCCTGACTTTC. This chain connects TRBV30 to TRBJ2-6, with D perhaps matching TRBD1 (6 bases). The CDR3 spans 15 residues. With 0 bases removed from V and 4 bases from J, the gap between germline ends came to 10 bases. In germline, CDR1 is GTSNPN, CDR2 SVGIG (reference sequence).

This chain uses TRBV4-1 with TRBJ1-5, with a weak D call TRBD1 (5 bases). Germline V gives CDR1 MGHRA, CDR2 YSYEKL. The CDR3 is made up of 15 amino acids. Trimming took 0 bases from V and 5 from J, leaving 11 bases between them. CDR3: CASSQDGDLYQPQHF. CDR3 nucleotide sequence: TGCGCCAGCAGCCAAGATGGGGACCTCTATCAGCCCCAGCATTTT.

This chain connects TRBV6-6 to TRBJ2-5; 10 nucleotides agree with TRBD1. Trimming cost V 7 bases and J 4 bases; bases outside gene matches: 3. CDR3 length: 13 amino acids. Germline loops: CDR1 MNHNY, CDR2 SVGAGI (reference sequence). The CDR3: CASKTGGRETQYF. The CDR3 nucleotides read TGTGCCAGCAAGACAGGGGGCAGAGAGACCCAGTACTTC.